The 7 T cell receptor beta chains below come from one sample, sequenced in a study of breast tumors, draining lymph nodes, adjacent tissues. MiXCR, run by TCRdb on the multiplex PCR reads, gives a single entry per CDR3 protein. Seen here are 85,000 to 130,000 distinct CDR3 sequences, approximately 22% observed once, and the top ten hold 1% to 1.5%. The lymph nodes were axillary draining lymph nodes from breast cancer patients. The sample taken for sequencing was axillary lymph node tissue. All receptors derive from a female donor with breast cancer. Some clones in this sample may be carry-over from other donors' samples.

At least ten counts were recorded for this clonotype. The chain links TRBV20-1 to TRBJ1-3; no reliable D call. Trimming stripped 0 bases from V and 4 bases from J, with 10 bases between. The germline gives CDR1 DFQATT, CDR2 SNEGSKA (reference sequence). The CDR3 runs to 14 residues. The DNA of the CDR3 is TGCAGTGCTAGAGAGGCTAGGTACGGAAACACCATATATTTT. It is translated as CSAREARYGNTIYF.

This chain links TRBV5-5 with TRBJ2-6; D gene ambiguous. This CDR3 comprises 19 residues. The germline V gene encodes CDR1 SGHKS and CDR2 YYEKEE (reference sequence). V was cut by 5 bases and J by 1 base, with 22 bases left in between. CDR3 protein: CASSSTVARINSGANVLTF. The CDR3 nucleotides read TGTGCCAGCAGTTCGACGGTTGCTCGTATAAATTCTGGGGCCAACGTCCTGACTTTC. Using reference TRBV5-5 and TRBJ2-6 for the parts outside the CDR3, the full variable domain is DAGVTQSPTHLIKTRGQQVTLRCSPISGHKSVSWYQQVLGQGPQFIFQYYEKEERGRGNFPDRFSARQFPNYSSELNVNALLLGDSALYLCASSSTVARINSGANVLTFGAGSRLTVL.

Of note for this clonotype: This sequence may be a read error, since a much larger clone differs from it by one base. The chain carries TRBV19 and TRBJ1-4; D not certain. There are 17 residues in the CDR3. Trimming shortened V by 4 bases and J by 5 bases, and 20 bases separated the two germline ends. The germline V gene encodes CDR1 LNHDA and CDR2 SQIVND (reference sequence). In DNA, the CDR3 is TGTGCCAGTAGTAGCCCTCTTGGACTACACTTCAATGAAAAACTGTTTTTT. Its protein product is CASSSPLGLHFNEKLFF. The full variable domain, rest sourced from reference TRBV19 and TRBJ1-4, is DGGITQSPKYLFRKEGQNVTLSCEQNLNHDAMYWYRQDPGQGLRLIYYSQIVNDFQKGDIAEGYSVSREKKESFPLTVTSAQKNPTAFYLCASSSPLGLHFNEKLFFGSGTQLSVL.

This rearrangement joins TRBV3-1 to TRBJ2-6, with 7 bases matching TRBD1. Germline V CDR1 and CDR2: LGHDT, YNNKEL (reference sequence). Trimming cost V 4 bases and J 4 bases; bases outside gene matches: 4. The CDR3 loop spans 15 amino acids. The CDR3 coding sequence is TGTGCCAGCAGCCCTAAGGGGGCCGGGGCCAACGTCCTGACTTTC. Protein: CASSPKGAGANVLTF.

This clonotype came up many times. The chain is built from TRBV7-2 and TRBJ2-5, with D perhaps matching TRBD1 (5 bases). V was trimmed by 1 base and J by 1 base, leaving 10 bases between them. Per the germline V gene, CDR1 is SGHTA and CDR2 is FQGNSA. The CDR3 loop spans 15 amino acids. CDR3 nucleotides: TGTGCCAGCAGCTTAGTGTTGGGGCGCCAAGAGACCCAGTACTTC. Encoded protein: CASSLVLGRQETQYF.

This clonotype occurred many times. CDR3 residues: CASSLPGVGELFF. CDR3 bases: TGTGCCAGCAGCCTCCCAGGGGTCGGGGAGCTGTTTTTT. The J gene is TRBJ2-2, the V gene TRBV3-1; weak D call: TRBD1 (6 bases). V was pared by 4 bases and J by 7 bases, with 10 bases between. Germline CDR1 reads LGHDT; CDR2 reads YNNKEL (reference sequence). CDR3 size: 13 residues.

The sample holds one count of this clonotype. A read error is possible here, since a much larger clone lies one base away. The genes are TRBV29-1 and TRBJ1-5; perhaps TRBD1 as D (5 bases). This CDR3 contains 13 residues. The germline gives CDR1 SQVTM, CDR2 ANQGSEA. CDR3 amino acids: CSVGVGFNQSQHF. The CDR3 bases are TGCAGCGTGGGGGTGGGGTTCAATCAGTCCCAGCATTTT.